These 32 T cell receptor beta chains were all obtained from the same sample, sequenced in a study of T cell responses to AZD1222 COVID-19 vaccine. Profiling relied on immunoSEQ multiplex PCR, and the TCRdb table lists in-frame clones only, not all of them. The sample shows over 25,000 clones, 92% of them seen only once. Source: peripheral blood, taken 28 days after the second AZD1222 dose. The receptors come from an adult who received the AZD1222 COVID-19 vaccine.

The chain has TRBV7-3 and TRBJ1-1, with D uncertain. Germline V lookup: CDR1 SGHTA, CDR2 FQGTGA. The CDR3 covers 13 residues. V dropped 2 bases and J dropped 0 bases, with 4 bases sitting between them. CDR3 in amino acids: CASSLLVNTEAFF. The DNA of the CDR3 is TGTGCCAGCAGCTTACTCGTGAACACTGAAGCTTTCTTT. Full variable domain (missing parts from reference TRBV7-3 and TRBJ1-1): GAGVSQTPSNKVTEKGKYVELRCDPISGHTALYWYRQSLGQGPEFLIYFQGTGAADDSGLPNDRFFAVRPEGSVSTLKIQRTERGDSAVYLCASSLLVNTEAFFGQGTRLTVV.

The chain has TRBV23-1 and TRBJ1-3; D is uncertain. TRBV23-1 is placed among ORFs of uncertain function. The CDR3 extends over 15 amino acids. Trimming left V 0 bases short and J 0 bases short, with 6 bases between. The DNA for the CDR3 is TGCGCCAGCAGTCAATCAGGATTCTCTGGAAACACCATATATTTT. Translation: CASSQSGFSGNTIYF.

The chain employs TRBV27 and TRBJ2-5, with D possibly called TRBD1 or TRBD2 (6 bases each). V was shortened by 6 bases and J by 5 bases, with 16 bases between the two germline ends. The CDR3 covers 14 residues. Germline V lookup: CDR1 MNHEY, CDR2 SMNVEV (reference sequence). As DNA, the CDR3 is TGTGCCAGCAGCCCGGGGGCGAGATGGGAGACCCAGTACTTC. Its translation: CASSPGARWETQYF.

This clone was detected once. The genes are TRBV19 and TRBJ1-2; D possibly corresponds to TRBD1 (6 bases). Trimming shortened V by 6 bases and J by 3 bases, and 17 bases separated the two germline ends. The length of the CDR3 is 15 residues. From germline, CDR1 is LNHDA and CDR2 SQIVND (reference sequence). The CDR3 is CASRKTGNGDYGYTF. As DNA, the CDR3 is TGTGCCAGTAGAAAGACAGGCAATGGGGACTATGGCTACACCTTC. Supplemented by reference TRBV19 and TRBJ1-2, the full variable domain reads DGGITQSPKYLFRKEGQNVTLSCEQNLNHDAMYWYRQDPGQGLRLIYYSQIVNDFQKGDIAEGYSVSREKKESFPLTVTSAQKNPTAFYLCASRKTGNGDYGYTFGSGTRLTVV.

Written as DNA, the CDR3 is TGTGCCAGCTCACCAGGGACAACGAACACTGAAGCTTTCTTT. This encodes CASSPGTTNTEAFF. J is TRBJ1-1 and V is TRBV18; the D gene is possibly TRBD1 (6 bases). This CDR3 is built from 14 residues. CDR1 and CDR2 from the germline V gene are KGHSH and LQKENI. Trimming cost V 2 bases and J 1 base, with 8 bases left between them. The complete variable domain, with remaining parts taken from reference TRBV18 and TRBJ1-1, reads NAGVMQNPRHLVRRRGQEARLRCSPMKGHSHVYWYRQLPEEGLKFMVYLQKENIIDESGMPKERFSAEFPKEGPSILRIQQVVRGDSAAYFCASSPGTTNTEAFFGQGTRLTVV.

The chain links TRBV15 to TRBJ1-3; 7 bases align to TRBD1. V lost 4 bases, J lost 8 bases, and 5 bases stayed unmatched. From germline, CDR1 is LNHNV and CDR2 YYDKDF (reference sequence). This CDR3 contains 13 residues. CDR3 in DNA: TGTGCCACCAGCATACAGGGGTCGGACACCATATATTTT. It specifies CATSIQGSDTIYF. Using reference TRBV15 and TRBJ1-3 for the parts outside the CDR3, the full variable domain is DAMVIQNPRYQVTQFGKPVTLSCSQTLNHNVMYWYQQKSSQAPKLLFHYYDKDFNNEADTPDNFQSRRPNTSFCFLDIRSPGLGDTAMYLCATSIQGSDTIYFGEGSWLTVV.

V and J are TRBV28 and TRBJ2-3, with TRBD2 matching over 14 bases. Trimming removed 4 bases from V and 13 bases from J; junction bases left unmatched: 10. Germline lookup yields CDR1 MDHEN and CDR2 SYDVKM. The CDR3 extends over 15 amino acids. Here the CDR3 reads CASSSAGLAGEREYF. CDR3 in DNA: TGTGCCAGCAGTTCCGCGGGACTAGCGGGAGAAAGGGAGTATTTT.

This chain links TRBV10-3 with TRBJ2-3; no definite D call. The V and J ends lost 2 bases and 2 bases respectively, with 8 bases between them. CDR1 is ENHRY and CDR2 is SYGVKD in the germline V gene. The CDR3 covers 14 residues. The chain's CDR3 is CAISEGPNTDTQYF. The CDR3 coding sequence is TGTGCCATCAGTGAGGGACCGAACACAGATACGCAGTATTTT.

V gene TRBV27 combines with J gene TRBJ2-3; the D gene is possibly TRBD1 (7 bases). CDR1 and CDR2 from the germline V gene are MNHEY and SMNVEV (reference sequence). V was pared by 2 bases and J by 8 bases, with 14 bases between. The CDR3 runs 14 residues. This chain's CDR3 is CASSLRGLALTQYF. For the CDR3, the DNA is TGTGCCAGCAGTTTAAGGGGGCTAGCGCTTACGCAGTATTTT.

This clone was recorded once. The V call is TRBV28, the J call TRBJ2-7; D not resolved. This CDR3 region has 13 residues. V was shortened by 6 bases and J by 3 bases, with 12 bases between the two germline ends. Germline V CDR1 and CDR2: MDHEN, SYDVKM. CDR3 residues: CASRISTGYEQYF. The CDR3 DNA follows: TGTGCCAGCAGGATCTCTACCGGCTACGAGCAGTACTTC.

The chain links TRBV12-3 or TRBV12-4 to TRBJ2-1; D not certain. Trimming left V 2 bases short and J 5 bases short, with 7 bases between. The CDR3 length is 13 residues. As DNA, the CDR3 is TGTGCCAGCAGTTTAATCGGAGACAATGAGCAGTTCTTC. This codes for CASSLIGDNEQFF.

J is TRBJ2-2 and V is TRBV4-2, with D possibly being TRBD2 (6 bases). V lost 1 base and J lost 1, with 16 bases in between. The germline gives CDR1 LGHNA, CDR2 YNFKEQ. This CDR3 has 18 residues. The CDR3 region is CASSQGASAILNTGELFF. The CDR3 coding sequence is TGTGCCAGCAGCCAAGGGGCTAGCGCTATCTTGAACACCGGGGAGCTGTTTTTT.

The CDR3 spells CASSGTGDIFGELFF. The CDR3 DNA sequence: TGTGCCAGCAGCGGGACGGGAGACATCTTCGGGGAGCTGTTTTTT. This rearrangement joins TRBV9 to TRBJ2-2; the D gene is possibly TRBD2 (6 bases). With 3 bases removed from V and 7 bases from J, the gap between germline ends came to 16 bases. CDR3 length: 15 amino acids. Germline V gene data show CDR1 as SGDLS and CDR2 as YYNGEE.

The chain combines TRBV11-2 with TRBJ2-7; D uncertain. CDR3 length: 13 amino acids. V was pared by 2 bases and J by 2 bases, with 7 bases between. The germline V gene has CDR1 SGHAT and CDR2 FQNNGV. The CDR3 DNA sequence: TGTGCCAGCAGCTTACCTGGGCCCTACGAGCAGTACTTC. Translating gives CASSLPGPYEQYF.

This chain uses TRBV19 with TRBJ1-5; 7 nucleotides align to TRBD1. The CDR3 extends over 17 amino acids. The germline gives CDR1 LNHDA, CDR2 SQIVND (reference sequence). With 4 bases clipped from V and 0 bases from J, the junction kept 9 bases outside the gene matches. The CDR3 region is CASSRLGQTYSNQPQHF. The CDR3 nucleotides are TGTGCCAGTAGTAGATTGGGACAGACTTATAGCAATCAGCCCCAGCATTTT.

V is TRBV28 and J is TRBJ2-7, with 7 positions matching TRBD2. This CDR3 contains 15 residues. In germline, CDR1 is MDHEN, CDR2 SYDVKM. V dropped 7 bases and J dropped 3; count of bases not matched to a gene: 12. CDR3 amino acids: CASTLLRAGSYEQYF. The DNA for the CDR3 is TGTGCCAGCACCCTCCTACGAGCGGGGAGCTACGAGCAGTACTTC.

This chain uses TRBV4-2 with TRBJ2-3; 10 nucleotides agree with TRBD2. CDR3 length: 16 amino acids. J gave up 8 bases and V 0 bases, and 8 bases lay outside the gene matches. Per the germline V gene, CDR1 is LGHNA and CDR2 is YNFKEQ. This CDR3 is CASSQEASGRVGTQYF. The CDR3 DNA reads TGTGCCAGCAGCCAAGAAGCCAGCGGGAGGGTCGGTACGCAGTATTTT.

CDR3 nucleotide sequence: TGTGCCAGCAGTTTAAGGGATGAAGCTTTCTTT. This codes for CASSLRDEAFF. The genes are TRBV12-3 or TRBV12-4 and TRBJ1-1; D remains unclear. Trimming left V 2 bases short and J 7 bases short, with 5 bases between. The CDR3 consists of 11 residues.

With regard to this clone: Because the CDR3's place on the DNA is in doubt, the DNA is left out and the CDR3 is given as listed by TCRdb. The chain recombines TRBV21-1 with TRBJ2-1; the D call in the table, TRBD2, was not verified against the DNA. TRBV21-1 is labeled a pseudogene. Including both end residues, the CDR3 is 18 amino acids long. The CDR3 loop reads CASSKERVGTGTNNEQFF.

J is TRBJ1-3 and V is TRBV30, with D perhaps TRBD1 (6 bases). The CDR3 contains 14 residues. V was shortened by 2 bases and J by 5 bases, with 13 bases between the two germline ends. Germline loops: CDR1 GTSNPN, CDR2 SVGIG (reference sequence). The CDR3 region is CAWSLGRGRNTIYF. CDR3 in DNA: TGTGCCTGGAGTTTGGGCAGGGGAAGAAACACCATATATTTT.

The rearrangement uses TRBV7-2 and TRBJ2-7; TRBD1 matches at 9 bases. This CDR3 contains 14 residues. V dropped 5 bases and J dropped 4; count of bases not matched to a gene: 6. The germline V gene encodes CDR1 SGHTA and CDR2 FQGNSA. The CDR3 sequence: CASSPGTGLYEQYF. For the CDR3, the DNA is TGTGCCAGCAGCCCCGGGACAGGGTTGTACGAGCAGTACTTC.

A single count supports this clone. This chain links TRBV15 with TRBJ1-6, with TRBD1 as a possible D gene (5 bases). V was shortened by 3 bases and J by 9 bases, with 18 bases between the two germline ends. Germline CDR1 reads LNHNV; CDR2 reads YYDKDF (reference sequence). The CDR3 has 16 amino acids. As DNA, the CDR3 is TGTGCCACCAGCAGCGAACTTCAGGGTCGGGGTTCACCCCTCCACTTT. Protein: CATSSELQGRGSPLHF.

The chain uses TRBV6-2 or TRBV6-3 and TRBJ1-1; D is unclear. This CDR3 is 15 amino acids long. Trimming took 4 bases from V and 1 from J, leaving 13 bases between them. CDR1 is MNHEY, CDR2 SVGEGT, per germline. This CDR3 is CASSSTWASNTEAFF. The DNA of the CDR3 is TGTGCCAGCAGTTCCACCTGGGCTTCGAACACTGAAGCTTTCTTT.

This clone was observed a single time. The rearrangement uses TRBV4-3 and TRBJ2-2, with 11 bases aligning to TRBD1. Trimming at V came to 7 bases and at J to 7 bases, leaving 8 bases not matched to a gene. The CDR3 sequence is 15 residues long. Germline CDR1 LGHNA, CDR2 YSLEER. Here the CDR3 DNA reads TGCGCCAGCAACGAAGCGGGGACAGGGGGCGGGGAGCTGTTTTTT. It translates to CASNEAGTGGGELFF.

V gene TRBV4-1 combines with J gene TRBJ1-2, with D hard to call. Trimming took 5 bases from V and 5 from J, leaving 21 bases between them. CDR3 length: 16 amino acids. Germline V gene data show CDR1 as MGHRA and CDR2 as YSYEKL. Here the CDR3 DNA reads TGCGCCAGCAGCTCCCCGGACCTGTTCTCGAATTATGGCTACACCTTC. As protein: CASSSPDLFSNYGYTF.

J is TRBJ2-5 and V is TRBV15; 9 bases agree with TRBD1. This CDR3 is 16 amino acids long. Looked up from germline, CDR1 is LNHNV and CDR2 is YYDKDF (reference sequence). J gave up 3 bases and V 3 bases, and 8 bases lay outside the gene matches. The CDR3 region has the DNA TGTGCCACCAGCAGCGAAATCCGGGACAGGGAAGAGACCCAGTACTTC. Protein product: CATSSEIRDREETQYF.

This clone was observed a single time. The rearrangement uses TRBV27 and TRBJ1-4; 9 nucleotides line up with TRBD1. Germline-derived CDR1 and CDR2 are MNHEY and SMNVEV (reference sequence). Trimming at V came to 4 bases and at J to 7 bases, leaving 7 bases not matched to a gene. This CDR3 comprises 15 residues. CDR3 region: CASSSMDRGGEKLFF. The CDR3 DNA reads TGTGCCAGCAGTTCGATGGACAGGGGAGGTGAAAAACTGTTTTTT.

The chain uses TRBV7-6 and TRBJ2-2; D unresolved. V was pared by 2 bases and J by 6 bases, with 7 bases between. Germline CDR1 SGHVS, CDR2 FNYEAQ. The CDR3 length is 13 residues. CDR3 DNA: TGTGCCAGCAGCTTAAGTACCTCCGGGGAGCTGTTTTTT. As protein: CASSLSTSGELFF.

The genes are TRBV2 and TRBJ2-6; maybe TRBD1 (6 bases). The CDR3 contains 15 residues. The germline CDR1 and CDR2 sequences are SNHLY and FYNNEI. Deletions cut 6 bases from V and 0 bases from J, with 9 bases between. The CDR3 sequence: CASRTGSSGANVLTF. Written as DNA, the CDR3 is TGTGCCAGCAGAACAGGGAGCTCTGGGGCCAACGTCCTGACTTTC.

The chain employs TRBV6-4 and TRBJ1-5; possible D gene TRBD1, 6 bases. Trimming took 8 bases from V and 1 from J, leaving 21 bases between them. The CDR3 extends over 17 amino acids. Germline V gene sequence: CDR1 MRHNA, CDR2 SNTAGT. CDR3: CASPNCKGGRSNQPQHF. DNA of the CDR3: TGTGCCAGCCCTAATTGTAAGGGGGGACGGAGCAATCAGCCCCAGCATTTT.

This sequence joins TRBV7-2 and TRBJ1-6; 8 bases are a match to TRBD1. The J segment lost 5 bases and the V segment lost 6 bases, leaving 6 bases of the junction unmatched. There are 15 residues in the CDR3. Germline V gene sequence: CDR1 SGHTA, CDR2 FQGNSA. The CDR3 DNA reads as TGTGCCAGCAGTTCCGGACAGGGCCATAATTCACCCCTCCACTTT. Its protein is CASSSGQGHNSPLHF.

The chain recombines TRBV28 with TRBJ2-4, with no clear D. Germline CDR1 reads MDHEN; CDR2 reads SYDVKM. This CDR3 is built from 13 residues. The V end lost 6 bases, the J end lost 9 bases, and 15 bases lay between the germline ends. CDR3 residues: CASRAYLGPIQYF. CDR3 sequence (DNA): TGTGCCAGCAGAGCATACTTGGGCCCCATTCAGTACTTC.